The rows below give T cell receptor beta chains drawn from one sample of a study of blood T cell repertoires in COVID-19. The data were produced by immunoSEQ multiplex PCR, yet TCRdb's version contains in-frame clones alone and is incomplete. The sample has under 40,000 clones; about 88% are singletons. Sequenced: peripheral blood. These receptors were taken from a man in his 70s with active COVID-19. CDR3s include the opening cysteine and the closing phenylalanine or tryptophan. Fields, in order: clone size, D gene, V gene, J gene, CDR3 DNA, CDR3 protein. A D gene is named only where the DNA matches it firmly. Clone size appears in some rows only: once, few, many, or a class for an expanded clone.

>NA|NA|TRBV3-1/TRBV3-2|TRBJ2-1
TGTGCCAGCAGCCGAGTAGGGGTAAATGAGCAGTTCTTC
CASSRVGVNEQFF
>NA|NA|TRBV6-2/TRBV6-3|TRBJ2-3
TGTGCCAGCAGTGGGGCCACAGATACGCAGTATTTT
CASSGATDTQYF
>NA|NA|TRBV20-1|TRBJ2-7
TGCAGTGCTAGTCCCTCCGGGTACCCCGCCTACGAGCAGTACTTC
CSASPSGYPAYEQYF
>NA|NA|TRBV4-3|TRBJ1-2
TGCGCCAGCAGCCAAGATCCCTCCGGGATAAGGGCCTACACCTTC
CASSQDPSGIRAYTF
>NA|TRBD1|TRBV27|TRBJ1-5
TGTGCCAGCAGTCTTAGACAGGGACTTCAGCCCCAGCATTTT
CASSLRQGLQPQHF
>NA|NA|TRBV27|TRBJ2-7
TGTGCCAGCAGTCTCAGGGCGTTCTACGAGCAGTACTTC
CASSLRAFYEQYF
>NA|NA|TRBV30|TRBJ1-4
TGTGCCTGGAGCCGCGGAGGAGTAAAACTGTTTTTT
CAWSRGGVKLFF
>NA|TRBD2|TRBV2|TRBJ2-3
TGTGCCAGCAGTCCACTAGCGGGGCCCCGAGATACGCAGTATTTT
CASSPLAGPRDTQYF
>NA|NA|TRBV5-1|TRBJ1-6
TGCGCCAGCAGCCAGACAGTCGTGAATTCACCCCTCCACTTT
CASSQTVVNSPLHF
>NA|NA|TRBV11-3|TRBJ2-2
TGTGCCAGCAGCTTAGAGGGCCAGATCGGGGAGCTGTTTTTT
CASSLEGQIGELFF
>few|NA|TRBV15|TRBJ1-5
TGTGCCACCAGCAGAGGCCTAAATCAGCCCCAGCATTTT
CATSRGLNQPQHF
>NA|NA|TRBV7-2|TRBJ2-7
TGTGCCAGCAGCTTAGCAGGGAGCGAGCAGTACTTC
CASSLAGSEQYF
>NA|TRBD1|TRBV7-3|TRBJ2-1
TGTGCCAGCAGCTTAACCATGGACAGGAGCTCCTACAATGAGCAGTTCTTC
CASSLTMDRSSYNEQFF